The TCR beta chain described here comes from a study of blood T cell repertoires in COVID-19. Study overall: T cells, B-cell-depleted T cells, or PBMCs provided the cDNA or gDNA that served as material.

Generated by immunoSEQ multiplex PCR, the TCRdb table keeps only in-frame clones and is missing some. The repertoire holds 78,000 or so clones, with around nine tenths as singletons. The CDR3 contains 14 residues. Germline CDR1 is SGHAT and CDR2 is FQNNGV. V was clipped by 0 bases and J by 0 bases, with 5 bases between them. J is TRBJ2-5 and V is TRBV11-2; D uncertain. The receptor comes from a man aged 45-65 years with active or convalescent COVID-19. The material sequenced was peripheral blood. CDR3 nucleotides: TGTGCCAGCAGCTTAGAACGGTACCAAGAGACCCAGTACTTC. It yields the protein CASSLERYQETQYF.